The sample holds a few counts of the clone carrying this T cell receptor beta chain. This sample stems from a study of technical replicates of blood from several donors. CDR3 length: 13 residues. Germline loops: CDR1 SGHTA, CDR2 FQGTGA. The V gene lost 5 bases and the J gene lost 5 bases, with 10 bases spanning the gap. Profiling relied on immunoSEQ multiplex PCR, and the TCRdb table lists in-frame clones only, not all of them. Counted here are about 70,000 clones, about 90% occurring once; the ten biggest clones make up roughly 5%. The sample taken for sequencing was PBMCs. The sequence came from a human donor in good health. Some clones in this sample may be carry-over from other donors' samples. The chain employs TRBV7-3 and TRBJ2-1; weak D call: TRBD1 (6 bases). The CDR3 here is CASSVGQNNEQFF. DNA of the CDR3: TGTGCCAGCAGCGTCGGACAGAACAATGAGCAGTTCTTC. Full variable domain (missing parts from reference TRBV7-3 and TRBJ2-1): GAGVSQTPSNKVTEKGKYVELRCDPISGHTALYWYRQSLGQGPEFLIYFQGTGAADDSGLPNDRFFAVRPEGSVSTLKIQRTERGDSAVYLCASSVGQNNEQFFGPGTRLTVL.